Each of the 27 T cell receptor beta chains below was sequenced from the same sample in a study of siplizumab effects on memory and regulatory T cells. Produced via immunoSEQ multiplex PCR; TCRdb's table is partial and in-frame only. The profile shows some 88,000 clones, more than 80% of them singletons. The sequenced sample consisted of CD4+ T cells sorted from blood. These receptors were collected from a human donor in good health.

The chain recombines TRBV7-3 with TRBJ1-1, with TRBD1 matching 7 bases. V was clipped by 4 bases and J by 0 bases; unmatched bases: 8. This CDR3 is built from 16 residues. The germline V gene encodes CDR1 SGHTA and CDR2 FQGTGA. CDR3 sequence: CASSSTGATMNTEAFF. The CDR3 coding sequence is TGTGCCAGCAGCTCTACAGGGGCAACCATGAACACTGAAGCTTTCTTT.

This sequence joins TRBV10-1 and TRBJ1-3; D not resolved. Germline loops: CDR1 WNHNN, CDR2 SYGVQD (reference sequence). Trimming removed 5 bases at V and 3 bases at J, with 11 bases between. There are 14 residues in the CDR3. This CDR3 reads CASSNANFGNTIYF. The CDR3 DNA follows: TGCGCCAGCAGTAACGCCAACTTTGGAAACACCATATATTTT.

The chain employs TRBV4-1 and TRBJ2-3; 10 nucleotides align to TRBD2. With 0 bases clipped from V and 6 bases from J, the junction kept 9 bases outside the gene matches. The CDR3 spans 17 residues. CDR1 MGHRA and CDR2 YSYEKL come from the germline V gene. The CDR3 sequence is CASSQEFGTSVEDTQYF. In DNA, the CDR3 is TGCGCCAGCAGCCAAGAATTCGGGACTAGCGTGGAGGATACGCAGTATTTT.

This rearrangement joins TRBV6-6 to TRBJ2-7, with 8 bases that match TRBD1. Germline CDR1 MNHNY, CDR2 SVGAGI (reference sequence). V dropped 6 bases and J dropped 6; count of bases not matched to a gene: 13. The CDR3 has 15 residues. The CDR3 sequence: CASRPSQGARGEQYF. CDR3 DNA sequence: TGTGCCAGCAGGCCTTCTCAGGGGGCGCGGGGCGAGCAGTACTTC.

The CDR3 nucleotides read TGTGCCACCAGCACAAGGGACAGCTGGGGCCTCTCTGGGGCCAACGTCCTGACTTTC. It is translated as CATSTRDSWGLSGANVLTF. The V and J genes are TRBV15 and TRBJ2-6; 7 nucleotides align to TRBD1. This CDR3 has 19 residues. Per the germline V gene, CDR1 is LNHNV and CDR2 is YYDKDF (reference sequence). V lost 4 bases, J lost 0 bases, and 12 bases stayed unmatched. Using reference TRBV15 and TRBJ2-6 for the parts outside the CDR3, the full variable domain is DAMVIQNPRYQVTQFGKPVTLSCSQTLNHNVMYWYQQKSSQAPKLLFHYYDKDFNNEADTPDNFQSRRPNTSFCFLDIRSPGLGDTAMYLCATSTRDSWGLSGANVLTFGAGSRLTVL.

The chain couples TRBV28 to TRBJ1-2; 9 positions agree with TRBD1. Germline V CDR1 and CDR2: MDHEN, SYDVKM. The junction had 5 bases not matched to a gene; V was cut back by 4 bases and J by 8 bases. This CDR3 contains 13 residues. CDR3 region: CASSYYRGRGYTF. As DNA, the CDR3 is TGTGCCAGCAGTTATTACAGGGGGCGGGGCTACACCTTC.

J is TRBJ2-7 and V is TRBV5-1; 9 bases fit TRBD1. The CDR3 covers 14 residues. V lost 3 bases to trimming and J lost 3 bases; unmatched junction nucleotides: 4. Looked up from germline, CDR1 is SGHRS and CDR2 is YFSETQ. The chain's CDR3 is CASSSTGGNYEQYF. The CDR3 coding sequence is TGCGCCAGCAGCTCGACAGGGGGTAACTACGAGCAGTACTTC.

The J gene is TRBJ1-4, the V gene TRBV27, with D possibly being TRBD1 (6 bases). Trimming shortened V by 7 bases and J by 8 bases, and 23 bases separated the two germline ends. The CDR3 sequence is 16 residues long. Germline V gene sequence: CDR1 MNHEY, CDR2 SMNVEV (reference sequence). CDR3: CASTSNRGRGREKLFF. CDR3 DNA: TGTGCCAGCACCAGTAATCGGGGCAGGGGTCGCGAAAAACTGTTTTTT.

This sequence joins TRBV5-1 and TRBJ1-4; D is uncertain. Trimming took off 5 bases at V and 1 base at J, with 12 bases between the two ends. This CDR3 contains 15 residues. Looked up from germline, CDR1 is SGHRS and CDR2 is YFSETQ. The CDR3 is CASRFTTLTNEKLFF. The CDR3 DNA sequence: TGCGCCAGCAGATTTACAACTCTAACTAATGAAAAACTGTTTTTT. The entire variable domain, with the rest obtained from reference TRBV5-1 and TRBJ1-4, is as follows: KAGVTQTPRYLIKTRGQQVTLSCSPISGHRSVSWYQQTPGQGLQFLFEYFSETQRNKGNFPGRFSGRQFSNSRSEMNVSTLELGDSALYLCASRFTTLTNEKLFFGSGTQLSVL.

The CDR3 coding sequence is TGTGCCAGCAGCACCGGTACCTCCTACGAGCAGTACTTC. Translated: CASSTGTSYEQYF. This chain connects TRBV5-6 to TRBJ2-7, with unresolved D. This CDR3 region has 13 residues. Germline loops: CDR1 SGHDT, CDR2 YYEEEE. Trimming took 4 bases from V and 0 from J, leaving 8 bases between them.

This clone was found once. This chain's CDR3 is CASSQRNNSYNEQFF. The CDR3 nucleotides read TGTGCCAGCAGCCAGAGGAATAACTCATACAATGAGCAGTTCTTC. The V and J genes are TRBV7-3 and TRBJ2-1; D not certain. Germline-derived CDR1 and CDR2 are SGHTA and FQGTGA. Trimming cost V 5 bases and J 4 bases, with 15 bases left between them. The CDR3 covers 15 residues.

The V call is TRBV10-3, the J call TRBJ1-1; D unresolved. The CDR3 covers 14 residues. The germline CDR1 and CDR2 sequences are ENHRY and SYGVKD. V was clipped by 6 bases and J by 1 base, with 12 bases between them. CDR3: CAIRDPRENTEAFF. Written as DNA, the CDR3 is TGTGCCATCAGGGATCCAAGGGAGAACACTGAAGCTTTCTTT.

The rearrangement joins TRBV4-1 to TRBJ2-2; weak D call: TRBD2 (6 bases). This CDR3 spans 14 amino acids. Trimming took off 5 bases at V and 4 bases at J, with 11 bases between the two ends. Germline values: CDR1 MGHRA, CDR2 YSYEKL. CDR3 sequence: CASSWGGGTGELFF. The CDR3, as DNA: TGCGCCAGCAGCTGGGGAGGTGGCACCGGGGAGCTGTTTTTT.

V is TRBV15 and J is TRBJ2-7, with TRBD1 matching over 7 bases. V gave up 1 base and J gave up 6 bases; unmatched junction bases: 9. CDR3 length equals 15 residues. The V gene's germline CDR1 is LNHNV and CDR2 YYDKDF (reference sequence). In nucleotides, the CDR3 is TGTGCCACCAGCAGAGGCCGGACAGGTTTAGGCGAGCAGTACTTC. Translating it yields CATSRGRTGLGEQYF.

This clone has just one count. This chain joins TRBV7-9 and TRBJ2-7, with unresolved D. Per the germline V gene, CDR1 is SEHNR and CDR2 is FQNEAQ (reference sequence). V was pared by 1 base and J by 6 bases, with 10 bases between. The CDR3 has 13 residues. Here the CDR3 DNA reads TGTGCCAGCAGCTTAGTTAAGGAAGCCGAGCAGTACTTC. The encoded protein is CASSLVKEAEQYF.

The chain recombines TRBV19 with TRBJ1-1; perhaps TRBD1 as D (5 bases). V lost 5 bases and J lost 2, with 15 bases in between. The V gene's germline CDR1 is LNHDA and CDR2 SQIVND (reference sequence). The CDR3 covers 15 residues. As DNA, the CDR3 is TGTGCCAGTAGTCTTATGATAGGGGTCAACACTGAAGCTTTCTTT. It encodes CASSLMIGVNTEAFF.

CDR3 bases: TGCGCCAGCAGCGGAGGACAGGGAGAGACCCAGTACTTC. Protein product: CASSGGQGETQYF. This chain connects TRBV5-1 to TRBJ2-5, with 8 bases matching TRBD1. The CDR3 extends over 13 amino acids. The germline gives CDR1 SGHRS, CDR2 YFSETQ. The ends lost 4 bases at V and 4 bases at J; junction bases unmatched: 3.

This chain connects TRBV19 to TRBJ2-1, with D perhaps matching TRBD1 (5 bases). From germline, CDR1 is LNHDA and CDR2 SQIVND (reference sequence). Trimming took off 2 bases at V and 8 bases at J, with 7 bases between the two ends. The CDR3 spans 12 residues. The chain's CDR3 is CASSIWGDEQFF. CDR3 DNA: TGTGCCAGTAGTATATGGGGCGATGAGCAGTTCTTC.

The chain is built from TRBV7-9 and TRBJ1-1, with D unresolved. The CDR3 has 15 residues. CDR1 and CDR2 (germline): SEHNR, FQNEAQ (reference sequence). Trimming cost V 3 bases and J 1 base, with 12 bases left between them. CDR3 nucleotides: TGTGCCAGCAGCTTGCCAGGTTTCAGGAACACTGAAGCTTTCTTT. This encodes CASSLPGFRNTEAFF.

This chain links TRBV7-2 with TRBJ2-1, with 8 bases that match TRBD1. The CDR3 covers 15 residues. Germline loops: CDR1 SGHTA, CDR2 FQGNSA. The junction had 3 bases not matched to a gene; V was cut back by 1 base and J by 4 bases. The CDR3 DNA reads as TGTGCCAGCAGCTTAGACAGGGGGTCATACAATGAGCAGTTCTTC. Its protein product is CASSLDRGSYNEQFF.

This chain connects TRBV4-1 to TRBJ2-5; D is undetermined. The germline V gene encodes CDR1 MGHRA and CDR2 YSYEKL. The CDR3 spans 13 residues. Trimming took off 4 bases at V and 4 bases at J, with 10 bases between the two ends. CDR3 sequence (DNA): TGCGCCAGCAGCCGAGTATACGGAGAGACCCAGTACTTC. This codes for CASSRVYGETQYF.

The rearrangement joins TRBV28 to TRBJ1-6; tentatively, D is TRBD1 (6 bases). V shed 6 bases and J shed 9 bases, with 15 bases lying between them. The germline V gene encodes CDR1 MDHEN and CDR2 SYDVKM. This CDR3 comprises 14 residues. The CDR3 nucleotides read TGTGCCAGCAGCAATCCTTGGGGGCGTTCACCCCTCCACTTT. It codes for CASSNPWGRSPLHF. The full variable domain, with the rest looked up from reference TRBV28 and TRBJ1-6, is DVKVTQSSRYLVKRTGEKVFLECVQDMDHENMFWYRQDPGLGLRLIYFSYDVKMKEKGDIPEGYSVSREKKERFSLILESASTNQTSMYLCASSNPWGRSPLHFGNGTRLTVT.

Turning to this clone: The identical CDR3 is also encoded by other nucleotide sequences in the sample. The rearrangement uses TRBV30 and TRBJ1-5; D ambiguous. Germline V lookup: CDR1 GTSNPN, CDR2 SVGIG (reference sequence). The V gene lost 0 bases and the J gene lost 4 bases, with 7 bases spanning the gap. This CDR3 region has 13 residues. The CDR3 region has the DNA TGTGCCTGGAGTGTAAGAGGAAATCAGCCCCAGCATTTT. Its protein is CAWSVRGNQPQHF.

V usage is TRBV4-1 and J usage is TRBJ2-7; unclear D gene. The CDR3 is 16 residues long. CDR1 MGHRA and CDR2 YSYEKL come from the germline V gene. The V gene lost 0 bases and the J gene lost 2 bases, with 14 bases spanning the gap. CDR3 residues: CASSQDLAVIAYEQYF. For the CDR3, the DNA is TGCGCCAGCAGCCAAGATCTGGCAGTTATTGCCTACGAGCAGTACTTC.

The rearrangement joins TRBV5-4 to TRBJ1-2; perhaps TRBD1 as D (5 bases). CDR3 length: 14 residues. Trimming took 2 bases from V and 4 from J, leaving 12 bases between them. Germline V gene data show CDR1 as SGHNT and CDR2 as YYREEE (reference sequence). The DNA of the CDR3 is TGTGCCAGCAGCTTTCAGGGATTACTCTATGGCTACACCTTC. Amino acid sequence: CASSFQGLLYGYTF.

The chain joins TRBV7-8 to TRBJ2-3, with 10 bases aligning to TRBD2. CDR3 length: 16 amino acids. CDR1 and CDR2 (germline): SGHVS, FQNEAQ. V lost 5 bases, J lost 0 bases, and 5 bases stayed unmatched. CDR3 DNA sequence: TGTGCCAGCAGCGCCCGGACTAGCGGTAGCACAGATACGCAGTATTTT. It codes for CASSARTSGSTDTQYF.

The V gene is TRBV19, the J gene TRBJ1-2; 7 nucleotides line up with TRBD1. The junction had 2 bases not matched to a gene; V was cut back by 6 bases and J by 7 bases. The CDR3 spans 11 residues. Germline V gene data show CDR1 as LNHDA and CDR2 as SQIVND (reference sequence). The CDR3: CASSDRVGYTF. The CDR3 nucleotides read TGTGCCAGTAGCGACAGGGTTGGCTACACCTTC.